The 10 T cell receptor beta chains below were found in one sample sequenced in a study of blood T cell repertoires in COVID-19. Sequencing used immunoSEQ multiplex PCR; TCRdb keeps in-frame clones, though not all of them. The data contain under 450,000 clones, approximately 89% of them seen just once; the ten biggest clones take up about 0.9%. The sequenced material came from PBMCs or T cells enriched from blood (not recorded which). These receptors all stem from a woman aged 40 to 49 who had been exposed to COVID-19.

The CDR3 DNA is TGCAGTGCTAGTGGATCGCGGCTAGCGGGGAGAAATGAGCAGTTCTTC. Its translation: CSASGSRLAGRNEQFF. The chain is built from TRBV20-1 and TRBJ2-1; 9 positions match TRBD2. J was trimmed by 7 bases and V by 3 bases; bases with no gene match: 13. Germline CDR1 is DFQATT and CDR2 is SNEGSKA (reference sequence). CDR3 length equals 16 residues.

This chain connects TRBV15 to TRBJ2-2, with no clear D. The CDR3 is made up of 16 amino acids. The germline CDR1 and CDR2 sequences are LNHNV and YYDKDF (reference sequence). V was pared by 1 base and J by 4 bases, with 13 bases between. The CDR3: CATSRGLADTTGELFF. The DNA of the CDR3 is TGTGCCACCAGCAGAGGGTTGGCAGATACCACCGGGGAGCTGTTTTTT.

This chain joins TRBV30 and TRBJ2-1; D possibly corresponds to TRBD2 (6 bases). The V gene lost 3 bases and the J gene lost 4 bases, with 16 bases spanning the gap. This CDR3 is 15 amino acids long. CDR1 is GTSNPN, CDR2 SVGIG, per germline (reference sequence). CDR3 bases: TGTGCCTGGAGCCGGGGGACGACTCTTTACAATGAGCAGTTCTTC. It codes for CAWSRGTTLYNEQFF.

The chain is built from TRBV7-9 and TRBJ1-1, with a weak D call TRBD1 (6 bases). Per the germline V gene, CDR1 is SEHNR and CDR2 is FQNEAQ (reference sequence). There are 14 residues in the CDR3. V was shortened by 3 bases and J by 4 bases, with 12 bases between the two germline ends. The CDR3: CASSLGQVSTEAFF. The CDR3 DNA follows: TGTGCCAGCAGCTTGGGACAAGTAAGCACTGAAGCTTTCTTT.

The gene calls are TRBV24-1 and TRBJ2-2; 10 nucleotides line up with TRBD2. The V segment lost 3 bases and the J segment 8 bases; nucleotides outside the gene matches: 11. The CDR3 is 17 residues long. Germline V gene sequence: CDR1 KGHDR, CDR2 SFDVKD. CDR3 DNA sequence: TGTGCCACCAGTGATCCCGCTCTAGCGGGAGCAGGTGGGGAGCTGTTTTTT. Translating gives CATSDPALAGAGGELFF.

CDR3 region: CASMGGQGEITGELFF. CDR3 sequence (DNA): TGTGCCAGTATGGGGGGACAGGGGGAAATCACCGGGGAGCTGTTTTTT. This sequence joins TRBV19 and TRBJ2-2; TRBD1 matches 11 bases. This CDR3 has 16 amino acids. Germline assignment: CDR1 LNHDA and CDR2 SQIVND (reference sequence). The V and J ends lost 7 bases and 4 bases, in that order; junction bases with no gene match: 8.

The rearrangement links TRBV3-1 (or the pseudogene TRBV3-2) to TRBJ2-2, with TRBD2 matching over 14 bases. V trimming: 1 base; J trimming: 5 bases; junction bases outside the gene matches: 6. The germline CDR1 and CDR2 sequences are LGHDT and YNNKEL (reference sequence). The CDR3 has 18 residues. CDR3 loop: CASSQVMGLAGVTGELFF. CDR3 in DNA: TGTGCCAGCAGCCAAGTAATGGGACTAGCGGGAGTTACCGGGGAGCTGTTTTTT.

The chain recombines TRBV7-2 with TRBJ1-1, with a tentative D call TRBD1 (6 bases). Between the trimmed V and J ends, which lost 0 bases and 0 bases, there was a span of 14 bases. Germline V gives CDR1 SGHTA, CDR2 FQGNSA. The CDR3 is 17 residues long. The CDR3 DNA reads TGTGCCAGCAGCTTAGCGCCCGAGACAGGTGTGAACACTGAAGCTTTCTTT. Translation: CASSLAPETGVNTEAFF.

The rearrangement uses TRBV19 and TRBJ1-4; no reliable D call. The CDR3 is 15 residues long. Trimming left V 6 bases short and J 7 bases short, with 18 bases between. Germline assignment: CDR1 LNHDA and CDR2 SQIVND (reference sequence). The DNA of the CDR3 is TGTGCCAGTAGACCGACACCGCCCGCCGCTGAAAAACTGTTTTTT. The encoded protein is CASRPTPPAAEKLFF.

The chain combines TRBV10-3 with TRBJ2-3, with D possibly matching TRBD2 (5 bases). The length of the CDR3 is 12 residues. Germline V gene data show CDR1 as ENHRY and CDR2 as SYGVKD. Trimming stripped 5 bases from V and 5 bases from J, with 8 bases between. The CDR3 reads CAISNGEDTQYF. CDR3 nucleotides: TGTGCCATCAGTAACGGGGAAGATACGCAGTATTTT.